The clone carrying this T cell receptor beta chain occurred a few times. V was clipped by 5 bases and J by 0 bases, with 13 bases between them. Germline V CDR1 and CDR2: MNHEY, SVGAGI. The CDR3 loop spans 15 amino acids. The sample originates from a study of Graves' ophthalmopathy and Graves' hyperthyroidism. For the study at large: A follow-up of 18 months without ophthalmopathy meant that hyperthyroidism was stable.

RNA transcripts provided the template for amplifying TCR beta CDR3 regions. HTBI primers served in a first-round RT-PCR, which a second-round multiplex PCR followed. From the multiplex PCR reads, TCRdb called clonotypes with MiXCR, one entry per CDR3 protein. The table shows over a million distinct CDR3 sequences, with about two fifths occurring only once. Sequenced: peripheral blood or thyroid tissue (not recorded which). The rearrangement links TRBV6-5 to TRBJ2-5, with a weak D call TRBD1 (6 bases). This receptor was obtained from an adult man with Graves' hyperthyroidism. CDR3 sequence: CASSPYRAHQETQYF. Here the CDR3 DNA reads TGTGCCAGCAGTCCATACAGGGCGCACCAAGAGACCCAGTACTTC.